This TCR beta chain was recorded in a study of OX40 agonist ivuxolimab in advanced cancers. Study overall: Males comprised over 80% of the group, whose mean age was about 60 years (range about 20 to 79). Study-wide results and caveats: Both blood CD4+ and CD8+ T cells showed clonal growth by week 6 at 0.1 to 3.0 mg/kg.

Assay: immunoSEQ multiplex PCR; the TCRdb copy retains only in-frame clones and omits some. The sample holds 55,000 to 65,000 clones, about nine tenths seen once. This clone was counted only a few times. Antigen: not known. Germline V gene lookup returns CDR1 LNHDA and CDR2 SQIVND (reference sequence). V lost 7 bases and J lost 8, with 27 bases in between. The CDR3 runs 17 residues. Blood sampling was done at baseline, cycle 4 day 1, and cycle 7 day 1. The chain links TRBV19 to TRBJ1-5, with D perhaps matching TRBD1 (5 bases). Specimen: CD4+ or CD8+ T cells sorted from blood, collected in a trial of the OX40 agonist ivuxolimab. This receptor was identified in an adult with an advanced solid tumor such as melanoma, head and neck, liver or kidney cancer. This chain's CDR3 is CASINLRDGGNHEPQHF. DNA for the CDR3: TGTGCCAGTATCAATCTCCGGGACGGTGGAAATCATGAGCCCCAGCATTTT.